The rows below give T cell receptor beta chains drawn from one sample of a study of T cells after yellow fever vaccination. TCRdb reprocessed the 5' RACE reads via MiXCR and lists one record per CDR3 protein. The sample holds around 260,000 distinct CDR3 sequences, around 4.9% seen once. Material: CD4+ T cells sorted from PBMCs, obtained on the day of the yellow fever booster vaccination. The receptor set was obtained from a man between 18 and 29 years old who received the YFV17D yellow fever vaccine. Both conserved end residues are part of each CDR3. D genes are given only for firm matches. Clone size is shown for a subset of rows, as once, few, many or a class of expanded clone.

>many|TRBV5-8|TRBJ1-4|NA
TGTGCCAGCAAGCCCTATACAGGGCTGTTTTTT
CASKPYTGLFF
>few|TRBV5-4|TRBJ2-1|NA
TGTGCCAGCAGCGTAGACAGAGGGGGGTCGAGGGGGGAGCAGTTCTTC
CASSVDRGGSRGEQFF
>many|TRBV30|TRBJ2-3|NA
TGTGCCTGGAGTGTACGGGCCACAGATACGCAGTATTTT
CAWSVRATDTQYF
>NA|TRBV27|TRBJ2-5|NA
TGTGCCAGCAAAGGATACTTGGCTGAGACCCAGTACTTC
CASKGYLAETQYF
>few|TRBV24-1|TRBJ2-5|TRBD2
TGTGCCACCAGTGATTGGGGGGGGACCCAGTACTTC
CATSDWGGTQYF
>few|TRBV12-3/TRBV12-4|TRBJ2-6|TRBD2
TGTGCCAGCAGACTACGGGGGGCTGGGGCCAACGTCCTGACTTTC
CASRLRGAGANVLTF
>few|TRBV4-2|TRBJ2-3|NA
TGTGCCAGCAGCCAAGATCCCCTCCTATTAACAGATACGCAGTATTTT
CASSQDPLLLTDTQYF
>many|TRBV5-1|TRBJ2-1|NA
TGCGCCAGCGGACCACGTGGGGGTTCCTACAATGAGCAGTTCTTC
CASGPRGGSYNEQFF
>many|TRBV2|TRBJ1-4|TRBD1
TGTGCCAGTGGAGGGCAGGGGGCTGAAAAACTGTTTTTT
CASGGQGAEKLFF
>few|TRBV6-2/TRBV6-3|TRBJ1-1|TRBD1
TGTGCCAGCAGGGGACAGGGGAAGTCTGAAGCTTTCTTT
CASRGQGKSEAFF
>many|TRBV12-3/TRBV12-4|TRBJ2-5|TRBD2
TGTGCCAGGGACGGGGGGTTGCAAGAGACCCAGTACTTC
CARDGGLQETQYF
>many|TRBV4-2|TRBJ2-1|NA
TGTGCCAGCAGCCAAGCAAAGTACAATGAGCAGTTCTTC
CASSQAKYNEQFF
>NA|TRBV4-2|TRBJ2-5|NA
TGTGCCAGCAGCCAAGGGGGACTCCAAGAGACCCAGTACTTC
CASSQGGLQETQYF
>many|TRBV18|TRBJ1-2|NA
TGTGCCAGCTCACCGGTTCGCAGGGGTGTTTTTGGCTACACCTTC
CASSPVRRGVFGYTF
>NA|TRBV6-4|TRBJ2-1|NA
TGTGCCAGCAGTGTAGCCGGTGATTCCTACAATGAGCAGTTCTTC
CASSVAGDSYNEQFF
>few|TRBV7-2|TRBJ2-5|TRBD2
TGTGCCTGCTCGACTAGCGGTGAGACCCAGTACTTC
CACSTSGETQYF
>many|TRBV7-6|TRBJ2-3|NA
TGTGCCAGCAGCCCGACTCAGGGGACAGATACGCAGTATTTT
CASSPTQGTDTQYF
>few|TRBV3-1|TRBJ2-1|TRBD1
TGTGCCAGCAGCCCCGACAGGGCCCCCAATGAGCAGTTCTTC
CASSPDRAPNEQFF